The 4 T cell receptor beta chains below were found in one sample sequenced in a study of T cell clones after liver transplantation. Assay used: immunoSEQ multiplex PCR; TCRdb lists only in-frame clones, some missing. The sample shows under 150,000 clones, 90% of them seen only once. The sample here was CD4+ T cells from blood, taken 12 months after liver transplant. The receptors were gathered from a human patient who received a liver transplant. Some of the T cells may derive from the graft donor.

The CDR3 is CASSAGQGGVYNEQFF. The CDR3 bases are TGTGCCAGCAGTGCAGGACAGGGTGGGGTATACAATGAGCAGTTCTTC. The V and J genes are TRBV28 and TRBJ2-1, with TRBD1 identical over 8 bases. Germline V lookup: CDR1 MDHEN, CDR2 SYDVKM. The V and J ends lost 5 bases and 4 bases, in that order; junction bases with no gene match: 10. The CDR3 has 16 residues.

The rearrangement links TRBV7-9 to TRBJ2-7, with no clear D. The CDR3 spans 13 residues. V was trimmed by 5 bases and J by 4 bases, leaving 12 bases between them. Germline assignment: CDR1 SEHNR and CDR2 FQNEAQ (reference sequence). CDR3 sequence (DNA): TGTGCCAGCAGCCAAATACCCCTATACGAGCAGTACTTC. It encodes CASSQIPLYEQYF.

J is TRBJ2-7 and V is TRBV6-4; the match to TRBD2 covers 10 bases. V shed 8 bases, J shed 3 bases, and the junction held 10 bases outside the gene matches. Germline CDR1 is MRHNA and CDR2 is SNTAGT. The CDR3 totals 15 residues. The CDR3 sequence is CASPGLAGAVYEQYF. Written as DNA, the CDR3 is TGTGCCAGCCCAGGCCTAGCGGGAGCAGTCTACGAGCAGTACTTC.

This chain joins TRBV27 and TRBJ1-4; 8 bases line up with TRBD1. The CDR3 is made up of 17 amino acids. V lost 5 bases and J lost 0; bases outside the gene matches: 8. Germline V gene lookup returns CDR1 MNHEY and CDR2 SMNVEV (reference sequence). CDR3 DNA: TGTGCCAGCAGTCTCACAGGGGGTGCGGCAACTAATGAAAAACTGTTTTTT. Translation: CASSLTGGAATNEKLFF.